This entry features one T cell receptor beta chain sequence. The data belong to a study of blood T cell repertoires in COVID-19. Study in general: Acute and convalescent COVID-19 specimens originated in the United States, Italy and Spain. Nucleic acid was either cDNA or gDNA, and it came from T cells, B-cell-depleted T cells, or PBMCs.

Per the original data handling: It was from reference gene primer amplification that nucleated cell counts were estimated. Method: immunoSEQ multiplex PCR; TCRdb's copy keeps in-frame clones and lacks some. V, J and clone size derive from that table, while D and trimming were established from the DNA sequence. The table has 200,000 to 250,000 clones, around 86% seen once. Unmatched junction bases numbered 2, after V lost 0 bases and J lost 6 bases. The CDR3 has 13 residues. Germline V lookup: CDR1 SGHNT, CDR2 YENEEA. This sequence was found in a woman aged 70-85 years with active or convalescent COVID-19. Sequenced: peripheral blood. The chain recombines TRBV11-3 with TRBJ2-7; 7 bases line up with TRBD1. CDR3 DNA sequence: TGTGCCAGCAGCTTAGAGACAGGGTCCGAGCAGTACTTC. This gives the protein CASSLETGSEQYF.